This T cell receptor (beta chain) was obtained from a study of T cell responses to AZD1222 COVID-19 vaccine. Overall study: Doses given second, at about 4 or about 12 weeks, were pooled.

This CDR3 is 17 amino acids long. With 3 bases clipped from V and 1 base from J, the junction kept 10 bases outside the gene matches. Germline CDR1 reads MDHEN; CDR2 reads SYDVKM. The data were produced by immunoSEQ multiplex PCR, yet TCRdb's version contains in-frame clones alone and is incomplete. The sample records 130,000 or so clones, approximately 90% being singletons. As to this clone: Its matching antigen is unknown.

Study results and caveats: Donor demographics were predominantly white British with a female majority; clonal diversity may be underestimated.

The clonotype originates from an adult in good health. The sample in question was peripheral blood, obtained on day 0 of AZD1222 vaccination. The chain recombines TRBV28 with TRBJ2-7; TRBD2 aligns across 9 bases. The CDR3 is CASSFGGGGAYSYEQYF. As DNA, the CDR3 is TGTGCCAGCAGTTTCGGGGGCGGGGGGGCTTATTCCTACGAGCAGTACTTC. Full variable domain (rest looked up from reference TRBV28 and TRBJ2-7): DVKVTQSSRYLVKRTGEKVFLECVQDMDHENMFWYRQDPGLGLRLIYFSYDVKMKEKGDIPEGYSVSREKKERFSLILESASTNQTSMYLCASSFGGGGAYSYEQYFGPGTRLTVT.